Following are 23 T cell receptor beta chains from one sample sequenced in a study of early T cells in non-severe SARS-CoV-2 infection. In TCRdb, the 5' RACE reads were re-called with MiXCR into one record per CDR3 protein. The sample shows 20,000 to 25,000 distinct CDR3 sequences, more than 3.5% of them seen only once. Sequencing was performed on whole blood. All receptors derive from an adult who was a healthcare worker with PCR-confirmed SARS-CoV-2 infection or an uninfected control (not recorded which).

The sample holds a few counts of this clonotype. The rearrangement uses TRBV4-3 and TRBJ2-5, with a possible D match to TRBD2 (6 bases). V was trimmed by 0 bases and J by 3 bases, leaving 14 bases between them. CDR1 LGHNA and CDR2 YSLEER come from the germline V gene. The CDR3 covers 16 residues. CDR3 DNA sequence: TGCGCCAGCAGCCAAGATCGGAGGGTCAGGGAAGAGACCCAGTACTTC. Protein sequence: CASSQDRRVREETQYF.

By its share, this clonotype is medium-sized (0.01 to 0.1%). J is TRBJ2-7 and V is TRBV5-1; D is possibly TRBD2 (6 bases). The CDR3 has 14 amino acids. Deletions cut 0 bases from V and 3 bases from J, with 10 bases between. Germline CDR1 is SGHRS and CDR2 is YFSETQ. The chain's CDR3 is CASSLAGGFYEQYF. Here the CDR3 DNA reads TGCGCCAGCAGCTTGGCCGGGGGATTCTACGAGCAGTACTTC.

At least ten counts were recorded for this clonotype. The rearrangement links TRBV19 to TRBJ1-1, with D unresolved. The CDR3 length is 14 residues. Germline lookup yields CDR1 LNHDA and CDR2 SQIVND (reference sequence). Trimming took 1 base from V and 1 from J, leaving 7 bases between them. Here the CDR3 reads CASSIGTANTEAFF. CDR3 bases: TGTGCCAGTAGTATAGGCACAGCGAACACTGAAGCTTTCTTT.

This clonotype was detected many times. The gene calls are TRBV10-1 and TRBJ2-3; 8 bases are shared with TRBD2. The germline V gene encodes CDR1 WNHNN and CDR2 SYGVQD (reference sequence). V trimming: 6 bases; J trimming: 0 bases; junction bases outside the gene matches: 5. This CDR3 comprises 15 residues. The CDR3 sequence: CASSGPSGSTDTQYF. CDR3 DNA: TGCGCCAGCAGCGGTCCTAGCGGGAGCACAGATACGCAGTATTTT.

Only a few counts were recorded for this clonotype. The CDR3 region is CASSLVTGGLNNEQFF. In DNA, the CDR3 is TGTGCCAGCAGTTTAGTTACGGGGGGGCTGAACAATGAGCAGTTCTTC. The chain joins TRBV12-3 or TRBV12-4 to TRBJ2-1, with 8 bases that match TRBD2. The CDR3 is made up of 16 amino acids. The trim removed 1 base at V and 5 bases at J, leaving 7 bases unmatched.

This clonotype was recorded many times. The chain recombines TRBV19 with TRBJ2-7; the D is unclear. The CDR3 loop spans 14 amino acids. V was clipped by 5 bases and J by 6 bases, with 17 bases between them. Germline values: CDR1 LNHDA, CDR2 SQIVND (reference sequence). The CDR3 loop is CASSSTGFRIEQYF. The CDR3 coding sequence is TGTGCCAGTAGTTCCACTGGCTTCAGGATCGAGCAGTACTTC.

This clonotype was observed a handful of times. The chain employs TRBV7-2 and TRBJ2-3; 7 bases are a match to TRBD1. Germline-derived CDR1 and CDR2 are SGHTA and FQGNSA. V dropped 4 bases and J dropped 10; count of bases not matched to a gene: 8. The CDR3 loop spans 13 amino acids. The CDR3 bases are TGTGCCAGCAGCTCTCGACAGGGTACGGCGCAGTATTTT. It is translated as CASSSRQGTAQYF.

Ten or more counts support this clonotype. The V gene is TRBV6-6, the J gene TRBJ1-5; D is uncertain. Deletions cut 0 bases from V and 1 base from J, with 7 bases between. The CDR3 runs 15 residues. Germline CDR1 is MNHNY and CDR2 is SVGAGI (reference sequence). This chain's CDR3 is CASSYSDGSNQPQHF. The CDR3 bases are TGTGCCAGCAGTTACTCCGACGGAAGCAATCAGCCCCAGCATTTT.

A note on this clonotype: A much larger clone differs from this one at a single base, so this may be a read error. Here the CDR3 omits its conserved ending phenylalanine or tryptophan, so a read error is the likely source. CDR3 DNA: TGTGCCAGCAGCCTTTCTCTCTACAATGAGCAGTTCCTC. Its protein is CASSLSLYNEQFL. The J gene is TRBJ2-1, the V gene TRBV6-2 or TRBV6-3; unclear D gene. Trimming cost V 6 bases and J 3 bases, with 9 bases left between them. The CDR3 covers 13 residues. Germline lookup yields CDR1 MNHEY and CDR2 SVGEGT.

This clonotype has at least ten counts. The V call is TRBV5-1, the J call TRBJ2-7; D perhaps matches TRBD1 (6 bases). V lost 1 base and J lost 2, with 13 bases in between. The CDR3 consists of 15 residues. Germline CDR1 and CDR2: SGHRS and YFSETQ. The CDR3 nucleotides are TGCGCCAGCAGCTTGATGTCGACAGGACCCTACGAGCAGTACTTC. Translating gives CASSLMSTGPYEQYF.

The chain is built from TRBV29-1 and TRBJ1-2, with a weak D call TRBD1 (5 bases). Germline CDR1 reads SQVTM; CDR2 reads ANQGSEA. V was clipped by 5 bases and J by 5 bases, with 12 bases between them. This CDR3 has 12 amino acids. CDR3 protein: CSVRPSGYGYTF. In DNA form, the CDR3 reads TGCAGCGTTCGCCCCTCAGGGTATGGCTACACCTTC.

In its sample, this clonotype was seen many times. V is TRBV29-1 and J is TRBJ2-7; possibly TRBD1 for D (6 bases). Germline V gene lookup returns CDR1 SQVTM and CDR2 ANQGSEA. The CDR3 runs 14 residues. Trimming took off 6 bases at V and 3 bases at J, with 18 bases between the two ends. This CDR3 is CSVQTPGQDYEQYF. The DNA for the CDR3 is TGCAGCGTACAAACTCCGGGACAAGACTACGAGCAGTACTTC.

In its sample, this clonotype is medium-sized (0.01 to 0.1%). The V call is TRBV28, the J call TRBJ1-5; D is undetermined. With 3 bases removed from V and 6 bases from J, the gap between germline ends came to 3 bases. CDR1 is MDHEN, CDR2 SYDVKM, per germline. CDR3 size: 11 residues. CDR3 protein: CASSFSQPQHF. The CDR3 DNA is TGTGCCAGCAGTTTCAGTCAGCCCCAGCATTTT.

This CDR3 is CAKRESSSTEAFF. CDR3 nucleotide sequence: TGTGCCAAAAGGGAATCTTCGAGCACTGAAGCTTTCTTT. The chain has TRBV30 and TRBJ1-1; D is unclear. Germline assignment: CDR1 GTSNPN and CDR2 SVGIG (reference sequence). Trimming removed 8 bases at V and 4 bases at J, with 17 bases between. The CDR3 has 13 residues.

This clonotype has ten or more counts. The chain uses TRBV6-1 and TRBJ1-2; no firm D call. Germline CDR1 is MNHNS and CDR2 is SASEGT. Trimming took 2 bases from V and 6 from J, leaving 22 bases between them. The CDR3 is 17 residues long. The chain's CDR3 is CASSERSRGGLGNGYTF. The CDR3 DNA follows: TGTGCCAGCAGTGAAAGGTCTCGGGGAGGTTTGGGGAATGGCTACACCTTC.

This clonotype was seen ten or more times. The chain joins TRBV19 to TRBJ2-3; D is unresolved. The V gene's germline CDR1 is LNHDA and CDR2 SQIVND (reference sequence). Trimming left V 5 bases short and J 4 bases short, with 10 bases between. There are 13 residues in the CDR3. CDR3 sequence reads: CASSVWVADTQYF. In DNA form, the CDR3 reads TGTGCCAGTAGTGTTTGGGTGGCAGATACGCAGTATTTT.

This clonotype was detected many times. The chain joins TRBV18 to TRBJ2-7; D perhaps matches TRBD1 (5 bases). The germline V and J ends were trimmed by 1 base and 3 bases, with 13 bases remaining between them. The CDR3 runs 15 residues. Germline CDR1 is KGHSH and CDR2 is LQKENI. The CDR3 loop is CASSPLRDRLYEQYF. The CDR3, as DNA: TGTGCCAGCTCACCACTTAGAGACAGACTCTACGAGCAGTACTTC.

There are many counts of this clonotype. The gene calls are TRBV6-6 and TRBJ2-5; 9 positions agree with TRBD2. Germline-derived CDR1 and CDR2 are MNHNY and SVGAGI (reference sequence). This CDR3 is 15 amino acids long. V shed 2 bases, J shed 1 base, and the junction held 2 bases outside the gene matches. CDR3 protein: CASSYRGGAQETQYF. The CDR3 DNA reads TGTGCCAGCAGTTACCGCGGGGGGGCCCAAGAGACCCAGTACTTC.

By share, this clonotype ranks as medium-sized. The gene calls are TRBV18 and TRBJ1-4; D call uncertain. Per the germline V gene, CDR1 is KGHSH and CDR2 is LQKENI. The CDR3 consists of 14 residues. Trimming cost V 4 bases and J 2 bases, with 8 bases left between them. The CDR3 is CASSRVVTNEKLFF. The CDR3 bases are TGTGCCAGCTCACGGGTAGTGACTAATGAAAAACTGTTTTTT. Full variable domain (remainder filled in from reference TRBV18 and TRBJ1-4): NAGVMQNPRHLVRRRGQEARLRCSPMKGHSHVYWYRQLPEEGLKFMVYLQKENIIDESGMPKERFSAEFPKEGPSILRIQQVVRGDSAAYFCASSRVVTNEKLFFGSGTQLSVL.

This clonotype was seen at least ten times. The gene calls are TRBV7-2 and TRBJ2-7; D may be TRBD2 (5 bases). V lost 5 bases to trimming and J lost 0 bases, with 14 bases between them. CDR1 is SGHTA and CDR2 is FQGNSA in the germline V gene. This CDR3 contains 15 residues. As DNA, the CDR3 is TGTGCCAGCAGCACAACAGCGGCGCTCTCCTACGAGCAGTACTTC. Translated, it gives CASSTTAALSYEQYF.

This clonotype was recorded a few times. The chain carries TRBV27 and TRBJ1-5; D not certain. The V end was cut by 6 bases, the J end by 1 base, with 13 bases between. This CDR3 has 15 residues. The germline gives CDR1 MNHEY, CDR2 SMNVEV (reference sequence). DNA for the CDR3: TGTGCCAGCAGGACTAATCCCGGAAGCAATCAGCCCCAGCATTTT. It yields the protein CASRTNPGSNQPQHF.

The chain has TRBV12-3 or TRBV12-4 and TRBJ2-3; 10 bases agree with TRBD2. This CDR3 has 17 amino acids. Unmatched junction bases numbered 6, after V lost 3 bases and J lost 0 bases. The CDR3 nucleotides are TGTGCCAGCAGTTTGGCGCTAGCGGGGGATAGCACAGATACGCAGTATTTT. Its translation is CASSLALAGDSTDTQYF.

This clonotype was seen many times. This rearrangement joins TRBV7-2 to TRBJ2-5; D unresolved. The germline CDR1 and CDR2 sequences are SGHTA and FQGNSA. This CDR3 has 14 amino acids. The V gene lost 5 bases and the J gene lost 2 bases, with 12 bases spanning the gap. CDR3 nucleotide sequence: TGTGCCAGCAGCCGAGAATTTGGGCAAGAGACCCAGTACTTC. Amino acids: CASSREFGQETQYF.